The 30 T cell receptor beta chains below were found in one sample sequenced in a study of T cell repertoires in cytomegalovirus infection. The antigens of these receptors remain unknown. TCRdb reprocessed the reads with MiXCR, giving one entry per CDR3 protein. The data hold about a million distinct CDR3 sequences, with less than 40% observed a single time. The material sequenced was cultured CD8+ T cells from PBMCs, taken from culture after CMV antigen stimulation. These TCRs come from a human donor in good health (CMV status not recorded). Some clones in this sample may be carry-over from other donors' samples.

This clonotype was counted between two and nine times. The chain combines TRBV7-6 with TRBJ2-1; possible D gene TRBD1, 5 bases. The germline V and J ends were trimmed by 2 bases and 0 bases, with 14 bases remaining between them. Per germline, CDR1 SGHVS and CDR2 FNYEAQ. The CDR3 has 17 residues. In DNA form, the CDR3 reads TGTGCCAGCAGCTTACTCGTCAGGGTTAGCTCCTACAATGAGCAGTTCTTC. It codes for CASSLLVRVSSYNEQFF.

This clonotype was seen a handful of times. The chain links TRBV7-9 to TRBJ1-2; 9 bases align to TRBD1. Germline trimming cut 5 bases from V and 4 bases from J; bases unmatched to any gene: 8. This CDR3 is 15 amino acids long. Looked up from germline, CDR1 is SEHNR and CDR2 is FQNEAQ (reference sequence). Here the CDR3 DNA reads TGTGCCAGCAGCCAGGGACAGGGAGTCGGCTATGGCTACACCTTC. It codes for CASSQGQGVGYGYTF.

The chain employs TRBV7-9 and TRBJ1-1; no clear D. Trimming left V 5 bases short and J 4 bases short, with 17 bases between. The CDR3 runs 15 residues. Germline lookup yields CDR1 SEHNR and CDR2 FQNEAQ (reference sequence). The DNA for the CDR3 is TGTGCCAGCAGCCGCCCGCAGTGGGGATCCACTGAAGCTTTCTTT. Its translation: CASSRPQWGSTEAFF.

The chain carries TRBV4-2 and TRBJ1-1; D is uncertain. V dropped 0 bases and J dropped 3 bases, with 8 bases sitting between them. CDR3 length equals 14 residues. In germline, CDR1 is LGHNA, CDR2 YNFKEQ. The CDR3 nucleotides read TGTGCCAGCAGCCAAGAAGAAACGTACACTGAAGCTTTCTTT. Translated, it gives CASSQEETYTEAFF.

This clonotype showed up just a few times. The genes are TRBV19 and TRBJ1-2, with TRBD1 matching over 7 bases. V was pared by 6 bases and J by 0 bases, with 4 bases of the junction left unmatched. Germline lookup yields CDR1 LNHDA and CDR2 SQIVND (reference sequence). The CDR3 is made up of 14 amino acids. Here the CDR3 reads CASRQQGTNYGYTF. CDR3 DNA sequence: TGTGCCAGTAGGCAACAGGGGACTAACTATGGCTACACCTTC.

CDR3 sequence: CATTAGNTIYF. CDR3 DNA sequence: TGCGCCACCACTGCTGGAAACACCATATATTTT. V and J are TRBV5-1 and TRBJ1-3; D is unclear. With 9 bases removed from V and 2 bases from J, the gap between germline ends came to 6 bases. The germline gives CDR1 SGHRS, CDR2 YFSETQ. This CDR3 is 11 amino acids long.

This clonotype appeared a few times. V is TRBV27 and J is TRBJ1-4; D possibly corresponds to TRBD1 (5 bases). V gave up 7 bases and J gave up 2 bases, with 17 bases separating them. Germline CDR1 and CDR2: MNHEY and SMNVEV (reference sequence). The CDR3 covers 16 residues. The DNA of the CDR3 is TGTGCCAGCAAGGGACGGCTAGCCACGACTAATGAAAAACTGTTTTTT. Its protein product is CASKGRLATTNEKLFF.

With regard to this clonotype: A junction boundary mismatches the germline segment, possibly from a read error. The chain couples TRBV5-3 to TRBJ2-5; TRBD1 matches at 9 bases. TRBV5-3 is classed as an ORF, of uncertain function. This CDR3 has 15 residues. The CDR3 loop is CASSYQQGAGETQYF. The CDR3 DNA sequence: TGTGCCAGCAGCTATCAACAGGGGGCTGGAGAGACCCAGTACTTC.

The genes are TRBV6-1 and TRBJ1-6; 9 nucleotides align to TRBD1. The length of the CDR3 is 16 residues. Looked up from germline, CDR1 is MNHNS and CDR2 is SASEGT. J gave up 4 bases and V 6 bases, and 7 bases lay outside the gene matches. This chain's CDR3 is CASREDRGYYNSPLHF. In nucleotides, the CDR3 is TGTGCCAGCAGGGAGGACAGGGGTTATTATAATTCACCCCTCCACTTT.

The chain couples TRBV11-2 to TRBJ2-2; 13 bases match TRBD2. Per germline, CDR1 SGHAT and CDR2 FQNNGV. V was pared by 3 bases and J by 6 bases, with 4 bases of the junction left unmatched. This CDR3 has 16 amino acids. The CDR3 region is CASSLTSGGHAGELFF. The CDR3 DNA is TGTGCCAGCAGCTTGACTAGCGGGGGGCACGCCGGGGAGCTGTTTTTT.

This clonotype was seen at least ten times. The gene calls are TRBV19 and TRBJ2-2; tentatively, D is TRBD1 or TRBD2 (6 bases each). CDR1 and CDR2 from the germline V gene are LNHDA and SQIVND (reference sequence). There are 15 residues in the CDR3. Trimming shortened V by 2 bases and J by 5 bases, and 12 bases separated the two germline ends. CDR3 bases: TGTGCCAGTAGTATAAGGCAGGGGAGGACCGGGGAGCTGTTTTTT. Amino acid sequence: CASSIRQGRTGELFF. The variable domain in full, completed from reference TRBV19 and TRBJ2-2, reads DGGITQSPKYLFRKEGQNVTLSCEQNLNHDAMYWYRQDPGQGLRLIYYSQIVNDFQKGDIAEGYSVSREKKESFPLTVTSAQKNPTAFYLCASSIRQGRTGELFFGEGSRLTVL.

The chain links TRBV11-2 to TRBJ2-4; TRBD2 aligns across 10 bases. Losses at the gene ends were 6 bases for V and 8 bases for J; bases not matched to a gene: 7. Germline loops: CDR1 SGHAT, CDR2 FQNNGV. The CDR3 covers 14 residues. The CDR3 DNA follows: TGTGCCAGCAGTAGCGGGGGGCTTTTGGACATTCAGTACTTC. It specifies CASSSGGLLDIQYF.

This clonotype was counted ten times or more. The chain uses TRBV7-6 and TRBJ2-1; 9 bases map to TRBD1. This CDR3 is built from 17 residues. Trimming cost V 3 bases and J 9 bases; bases outside gene matches: 15. The germline CDR1 and CDR2 sequences are SGHVS and FNYEAQ. This chain's CDR3 is CASSLVSVWTGVSEQFF. In DNA, the CDR3 is TGTGCCAGCAGCTTGGTCAGTGTTTGGACAGGGGTCAGTGAGCAGTTCTTC.

The genes are TRBV12-3 or TRBV12-4 and TRBJ2-5, with TRBD1 matching over 8 bases. The CDR3 totals 15 residues. The V and J ends lost 0 bases and 1 base, in that order; junction bases with no gene match: 1. The CDR3 coding sequence is TGTGCCAGCAGTTTAGCGACAGGGGCCCAAGAGACCCAGTACTTC. Encoded protein: CASSLATGAQETQYF.

The J gene is TRBJ1-2, the V gene TRBV6-2 or TRBV6-3; D is unresolved. The CDR3 runs 15 residues. CDR1 is MNHEY, CDR2 SVGEGT, per germline. Trimming shortened V by 6 bases and J by 5 bases, and 19 bases separated the two germline ends. Written as DNA, the CDR3 is TGTGCCAGCAGCCCTCTCGGCGGAGGGCCTTATGGCTACACCTTC. Encoded protein: CASSPLGGGPYGYTF.

This clonotype was counted at least ten times. The rearrangement links TRBV7-6 to TRBJ2-1, with 11 bases fitting TRBD2. Trimming at V came to 1 base and at J to 3 bases, leaving 5 bases not matched to a gene. CDR1 SGHVS and CDR2 FNYEAQ come from the germline V gene. The CDR3 extends over 17 amino acids. The CDR3 region is CASSLGLAGGYYNEQFF. Written as DNA, the CDR3 is TGTGCCAGCAGCTTAGGCCTAGCGGGGGGATACTACAATGAGCAGTTCTTC.

This clonotype has a handful of counts. V and J are TRBV6-2 or TRBV6-3 and TRBJ2-2, with D possibly being TRBD1 (5 bases). The CDR3 has 18 residues. Germline CDR1 reads MNHEY; CDR2 reads SVGEGT. With 0 bases removed from V and 13 bases from J, the gap between germline ends came to 27 bases. The CDR3 DNA reads as TGTGCCAGCAGTTACTCGATTAGGGGCCACAAACCTCAGGGCGCGCTGTTTTTT. Its protein product is CASSYSIRGHKPQGALFF.

The V call is TRBV11-2, the J call TRBJ1-1; D not resolved. With 0 bases removed from V and 4 bases from J, the gap between germline ends came to 15 bases. Per the germline V gene, CDR1 is SGHAT and CDR2 is FQNNGV. The CDR3 covers 16 residues. The CDR3 reads CASSLEYTPGFTEAFF. DNA for the CDR3: TGTGCCAGCAGCTTAGAATACACCCCGGGATTCACTGAAGCTTTCTTT.

Turning to this clonotype: At one of its ends the junction is not consistent with the germline gene, which may arise from a read error. This rearrangement joins TRBV4-1 to TRBJ2-1; D is possibly TRBD1 (6 bases). This CDR3 contains 15 residues. The germline gives CDR1 MGHRA, CDR2 YSYEKL. CDR3 sequence reads: CASRQGLGAINEQFF. The CDR3 DNA follows: TGCGCCAGCCGCCAAGGGTTGGGGGCCATCAATGAGCAGTTCTTC.

This chain connects TRBV6-6 to TRBJ2-1, with a possible D match to TRBD1 (5 bases). Looked up from germline, CDR1 is MNHNY and CDR2 is SVGAGI (reference sequence). Trimming stripped 2 bases from V and 9 bases from J, with 8 bases between. The CDR3 runs 12 residues. DNA of the CDR3: TGTGCCAGCAGTTACATGGGGCTTGAGCAGTTCTTC. Translating it yields CASSYMGLEQFF.

A note on this clonotype: An end of the junction does not agree with germline; a read error may underlie this. The chain couples TRBV7-6 to TRBJ2-7, with a weak D call TRBD2 (5 bases). Germline CDR1 is SGHVS and CDR2 is FNYEAQ. The CDR3 is 13 residues long. This CDR3 reads CASSIAEGYEQYF. The CDR3 DNA follows: TGTGCCAGCAGCATAGCAGAGGGATACGAGCAGTACTTC.

This clonotype was recorded many times. The genes are TRBV6-1 and TRBJ2-7; D ambiguous. Germline V gives CDR1 MNHNS, CDR2 SASEGT. This CDR3 is built from 15 residues. Between the trimmed V and J ends, which lost 5 bases and 4 bases, there was a span of 18 bases. CDR3 residues: CASSTTAQTWYEQYV. For the CDR3, the DNA is TGTGCCAGCAGTACTACGGCTCAAACGTGGTACGAGCAGTACGTC.

This chain connects TRBV19 to TRBJ1-5; D remains unclear. Trimming removed 3 bases from V and 0 bases from J, with 12 bases in between. CDR3 size: 16 residues. CDR1 is LNHDA, CDR2 SQIVND, per germline (reference sequence). The CDR3 loop is CASSMSGYYSNQPQHF. In DNA form, the CDR3 reads TGTGCCAGTAGTATGTCAGGATATTATAGCAATCAGCCCCAGCATTTT.

The rearrangement uses TRBV6-4 and TRBJ2-1; weak D call: TRBD1 (5 bases). V gave up 6 bases and J gave up 7 bases, with 13 bases separating them. Germline CDR1 reads MRHNA; CDR2 reads SNTAGT. The CDR3 extends over 13 amino acids. CDR3 nucleotide sequence: TGTGCCAGCAGCAACCAGGGTAAAAATGAGCAGTTCTTC. The encoded protein is CASSNQGKNEQFF.

The V and J genes are TRBV20-1 and TRBJ2-1; D remains ambiguous. With 6 bases removed from V and 8 bases from J, the gap between germline ends came to 17 bases. CDR3 length: 13 residues. Germline V gene lookup returns CDR1 DFQATT and CDR2 SNEGSKA (reference sequence). The CDR3 spells CSARLLVRHEQFF. In DNA, the CDR3 is TGCAGTGCCCGTCTCTTGGTACGTCATGAGCAGTTCTTC.

This chain links TRBV7-4 with TRBJ2-3, with no clear D. V gave up 1 base and J gave up 2 bases, with 7 bases separating them. The germline V gene has CDR1 SGHVT and CDR2 SQSDAQ. This CDR3 has 14 residues. The CDR3 loop reads CASSLEVFTDTQYF. CDR3 bases: TGTGCCAGCAGCTTAGAAGTCTTCACAGATACGCAGTATTTT.

This sequence joins TRBV12-3 or TRBV12-4 and TRBJ2-5; 7 bases fit TRBD1. V lost 4 bases to trimming and J lost 0 bases; unmatched junction nucleotides: 11. This CDR3 comprises 17 residues. The CDR3 bases are TGTGCCAGCAGTTCGACAGGGACCCTGGTTTACCAAGAGACCCAGTACTTC. It translates to CASSSTGTLVYQETQYF.

This clonotype occurred many times. The genes are TRBV27 and TRBJ2-2; no clear D. The CDR3 sequence is 15 residues long. With 5 bases removed from V and 0 bases from J, the gap between germline ends came to 10 bases. The V gene's germline CDR1 is MNHEY and CDR2 SMNVEV (reference sequence). Here the CDR3 DNA reads TGTGCCAGCAGTCCCCGAGGAGCGAACACCGGGGAGCTGTTTTTT. It yields the protein CASSPRGANTGELFF.

This clonotype was observed at least ten times. J is TRBJ2-1 and V is TRBV4-1; 11 bases are a match to TRBD2. Germline loops: CDR1 MGHRA, CDR2 YSYEKL. Trimming removed 3 bases from V and 6 bases from J; junction bases left unmatched: 7. The CDR3 is 16 amino acids. The CDR3 is CASSQPPSGGSNEQFF. The DNA for the CDR3 is TGCGCCAGCAGCCAGCCCCCTAGCGGGGGGTCCAATGAGCAGTTCTTC.

This clonotype was picked up a small number of times. This chain links TRBV12-3 or TRBV12-4 with TRBJ2-2, with D possibly TRBD2 on 6 matching bases. The CDR3 is 12 residues long. Trimming removed 7 bases at V and 5 bases at J, with 8 bases between. CDR3 sequence: CASTAGTGELFF. The DNA of the CDR3 is TGTGCCAGCACTGCGGGGACCGGGGAGCTGTTTTTT.